The sequence of this T cell receptor (beta chain) was determined in a study of blood T cell repertoires in COVID-19. Study as a whole: The United States, Italy and Spain were the sources of the acute and convalescent COVID-19 samples. From T cells, B-cell-depleted T cells, or PBMCs came the material, which was cDNA or gDNA.

Germline CDR1 is SGHNT and CDR2 is YYREEE (reference sequence). With 7 bases removed from V and 0 bases from J, the gap between germline ends came to 11 bases. CDR3 size: 13 residues. In the authors' methods: Amplification of reference gene primers provided the estimated nucleated cell counts. Data came from immunoSEQ multiplex PCR; TCRdb stores just in-frame clones and leaves some out. D and trimming come from the DNA, and the V and J calls and clone size come from that table. The sample gives fewer than 200,000 clones, about 85% of which show up once; 0.95% to 1.5% is in the top ten. The chain is built from TRBV5-4 and TRBJ2-7; D perhaps matches TRBD1 (5 bases). This clonotype was obtained from a man aged 60-69 years who had recovered from COVID-19. Input material: peripheral blood. The CDR3 DNA reads TGTGCCAGCGGGGCCACACACTCCTACGAGCAGTACTTC. Translating it yields CASGATHSYEQYF. The full variable domain, with the rest looked up from reference TRBV5-4 and TRBJ2-7, is ETGVTQSPTHLIKTRGQQVTLRCSSQSGHNTVSWYQQALGQGPQFIFQYYREEENGRGNFPPRFSGLQFPNYSSELNVNALELDDSALYLCASGATHSYEQYFGPGTRLTVT.